These 20 T cell receptor beta chains originate from one sample sequenced in a study of beta chain features in type 1 diabetes. What was sequenced were expressed TCRB transcripts, since all of the isolated RNA had been reverse transcribed. Sequenced by immunoSEQ multiplex PCR; TCRdb stores in-frame clones only, minus some. Of about 350,000 clones in the sample, about 19% are singletons; the top ten hold under 0.055%. The sequencing sample was made of naive CD4+ T cells from blood. All receptors derive from a woman aged 18-29 years in good health.

The chain combines TRBV4-1 with TRBJ1-2; D may be TRBD1 (5 bases). Trimming removed 2 bases at V and 4 bases at J, with 14 bases between. The V gene's germline CDR1 is MGHRA and CDR2 YSYEKL. CDR3 length: 15 residues. CDR3 loop: CASSQPARQLYGYTF. The CDR3 DNA is TGCGCCAGCAGCCAACCGGCGAGACAGCTCTATGGCTACACCTTC.

The chain employs TRBV6-6 and TRBJ2-3, with 7 bases aligning to TRBD1. V trimming: 6 bases; J trimming: 5 bases; junction bases outside the gene matches: 5. The CDR3 is made up of 13 amino acids. From germline, CDR1 is MNHNY and CDR2 SVGAGI (reference sequence). This CDR3 is CASRRRQGDTQYF. In nucleotides, the CDR3 is TGTGCCAGCAGAAGGAGACAGGGAGATACGCAGTATTTT.

The gene calls are TRBV4-1 and TRBJ2-3; no definite D call. Trimming took 1 base from V and 5 from J, leaving 7 bases between them. Germline values: CDR1 MGHRA, CDR2 YSYEKL. The CDR3 totals 13 residues. CDR3 region: CASSQGAVDTQYF. CDR3 nucleotides: TGCGCCAGCAGCCAAGGGGCCGTAGATACGCAGTATTTT.

This clone was observed a handful of times. For the CDR3, the DNA is TGTGCCAGCTCACCTATGGGACAACCATCTGAAGCTTTCTTT. Translating gives CASSPMGQPSEAFF. V gene TRBV18 combines with J gene TRBJ1-1; D might be TRBD1 (6 bases). The CDR3 spans 14 residues. The V gene lost 3 bases and the J gene lost 6 bases, with 14 bases spanning the gap. Per germline, CDR1 KGHSH and CDR2 LQKENI. Full variable domain (missing parts from reference TRBV18 and TRBJ1-1): NAGVMQNPRHLVRRRGQEARLRCSPMKGHSHVYWYRQLPEEGLKFMVYLQKENIIDESGMPKERFSAEFPKEGPSILRIQQVVRGDSAAYFCASSPMGQPSEAFFGQGTRLTVV.

This clone occurred a few times. The chain has TRBV7-8 and TRBJ1-5, with D hard to call. The V gene lost 1 base and the J gene lost 3 bases, with 4 bases spanning the gap. In germline, CDR1 is SGHVS, CDR2 FQNEAQ. CDR3 length: 13 amino acids. The CDR3 DNA reads as TGTGCCAGCAGCTTAGACAACAATCAGCCCCAGCATTTT. Protein product: CASSLDNNQPQHF.

The rearrangement links TRBV7-3 to TRBJ2-5, with 9 bases matching TRBD1. After removal of 5 bases from V and 5 bases from J, the junction contained 6 bases not matched to a gene. Germline CDR1 reads SGHTA; CDR2 reads FQGTGA. The CDR3 is 14 residues long. The DNA of the CDR3 is TGTGCCAGCAGCCTCACAGGGGGCCGGGAGACCCAGTACTTC. Translation: CASSLTGGRETQYF. The full variable domain, completed using reference TRBV7-3 and TRBJ2-5, is GAGVSQTPSNKVTEKGKYVELRCDPISGHTALYWYRQSLGQGPEFLIYFQGTGAADDSGLPNDRFFAVRPEGSVSTLKIQRTERGDSAVYLCASSLTGGRETQYFGPGTRLLVL.

CDR3 residues: CAWSVGGAVGDTQYF. As DNA, the CDR3 is TGTGCCTGGAGTGTCGGGGGGGCAGTAGGAGATACGCAGTATTTT. This chain uses TRBV30 with TRBJ2-3, with 8 bases that match TRBD2. The J segment lost 5 bases and the V segment lost 0 bases, leaving 7 bases of the junction unmatched. Germline V gives CDR1 GTSNPN, CDR2 SVGIG (reference sequence). This CDR3 region has 15 residues.

This clone has just a few counts. The chain combines TRBV5-1 with TRBJ2-1; the match to TRBD2 covers 9 bases. Losses at the gene ends were 0 bases for V and 5 bases for J; bases not matched to a gene: 3. The CDR3 loop spans 15 amino acids. Germline CDR1 reads SGHRS; CDR2 reads YFSETQ. The CDR3 DNA reads TGCGCCAGCAGCTTGGGGCTAGCGGGGCACAATGAGCAGTTCTTC. It translates to CASSLGLAGHNEQFF.

This CDR3 is CASSPGTTRGDTQYF. The CDR3 region has the DNA TGTGCCAGCAGCCCGGGGACTACTCGGGGGGATACGCAGTATTTT. V usage is TRBV9 and J usage is TRBJ2-3, with 7 bases matching TRBD2. Germline loops: CDR1 SGDLS, CDR2 YYNGEE. The CDR3 has 15 amino acids. V gave up 4 bases and J gave up 6 bases; unmatched junction bases: 11.

This chain uses TRBV29-1 with TRBJ1-5; D unresolved. Per the germline V gene, CDR1 is SQVTM and CDR2 is ANQGSEA. This CDR3 comprises 12 residues. Trimming took off 8 bases at V and 4 bases at J, with 12 bases between the two ends. CDR3 amino acids: CSCGSPNQPQHF. CDR3 bases: TGCAGCTGTGGGAGTCCAAATCAGCCCCAGCATTTT.

Only a few counts were recorded for this clone. This chain joins TRBV6-6 and TRBJ2-1; 8 nucleotides align to TRBD2. The CDR3 is 15 amino acids. The ends lost 6 bases at V and 7 bases at J; junction bases unmatched: 11. Germline CDR1 is MNHNY and CDR2 is SVGAGI (reference sequence). The CDR3 loop reads CASSPREERVNEQFF. The CDR3 coding sequence is TGTGCCAGCAGCCCGCGGGAGGAGCGGGTAAATGAGCAGTTCTTC.

The gene calls are TRBV2 and TRBJ2-5, with 9 nucleotides matching TRBD2. Germline V gives CDR1 SNHLY, CDR2 FYNNEI. The V and J ends lost 1 base and 5 bases, in that order; junction bases with no gene match: 8. This CDR3 is built from 16 residues. DNA for the CDR3: TGTGCCAGCAGTGAAGTGGGAGCGGGAGGTGGGGAGACCCAGTACTTC. Its translation: CASSEVGAGGGETQYF.

This clone has only a few counts. The chain combines TRBV7-9 with TRBJ2-7; a possible D gene is TRBD2 (6 bases). This CDR3 has 14 amino acids. With 4 bases removed from V and 0 bases from J, the gap between germline ends came to 10 bases. Germline V CDR1 and CDR2: SEHNR, FQNEAQ (reference sequence). This CDR3 reads CASSSLTSSYEQYF. The CDR3 DNA follows: TGTGCCAGCAGCTCCTTGACTAGCTCCTACGAGCAGTACTTC. The whole variable domain, filled in from reference TRBV7-9 and TRBJ2-7, reads DTGVSQNPRHKITKRGQNVTFRCDPISEHNRLYWYRQTLGQGPEFLTYFQNEAQLEKSRLLSDRFSAERPKGSFSTLEIQRTEQGDSAMYLCASSSLTSSYEQYFGPGTRLTVT.

The rearrangement links TRBV9 to TRBJ2-2; tentatively, D is TRBD1 (5 bases). The CDR3 length is 14 residues. V lost 4 bases to trimming and J lost 2 bases, with 9 bases between them. Per the germline V gene, CDR1 is SGDLS and CDR2 is YYNGEE. CDR3 loop: CASSFQGNTGELFF. In nucleotides, the CDR3 is TGTGCCAGCAGCTTTCAGGGTAACACCGGGGAGCTGTTTTTT.

This clone showed up just a few times. The genes are TRBV4-1 and TRBJ1-6; the match to TRBD1 covers 8 bases. This CDR3 comprises 17 residues. V shed 4 bases, J shed 7 bases, and the junction held 12 bases outside the gene matches. Per the germline V gene, CDR1 is MGHRA and CDR2 is YSYEKL. For the CDR3, the DNA is TGCGCCAGCAGCCTTCGATCGGCAGGGGGCGGAAATTCACCCCTCCACTTT. It yields the protein CASSLRSAGGGNSPLHF.

V usage is TRBV7-9 and J usage is TRBJ2-4; 8 nucleotides align to TRBD2. Germline loops: CDR1 SEHNR, CDR2 FQNEAQ (reference sequence). V lost 3 bases, J lost 8 bases, and 9 bases stayed unmatched. CDR3 length equals 15 residues. The CDR3 DNA is TGTGCCAGCAGCTTCTCGACTAGCGCTGGGTACATTCAGTACTTC. Its protein product is CASSFSTSAGYIQYF.

For this clone: An end of the junction does not agree with germline; a read error may underlie this. The rearrangement joins TRBV7-2 to TRBJ2-1; TRBD2 might be the D (6 bases). The CDR3 runs 13 residues. Germline CDR1 SGHTA, CDR2 FQGNSA. Written as DNA, the CDR3 is TGTGCCAGCAGTTCGCGGGGTTACAGTGAGCAGTTCTTC. This translates into CASSSRGYSEQFF.

This clone was observed a few times. The rearrangement uses TRBV7-2 and TRBJ2-1; no clear D gene. With 4 bases removed from V and 10 bases from J, the gap between germline ends came to 8 bases. The germline V gene has CDR1 SGHTA and CDR2 FQGNSA. The CDR3 runs to 11 residues. The CDR3 protein is CASSSTPEQFF. As DNA, the CDR3 is TGTGCCAGCAGCTCCACACCAGAGCAGTTCTTC.

This sequence joins TRBV11-2 and TRBJ2-1, with 7 bases fitting TRBD2. This CDR3 has 16 amino acids. V shed 5 bases, J shed 0 bases, and the junction held 7 bases outside the gene matches. The V gene's germline CDR1 is SGHAT and CDR2 FQNNGV. CDR3 bases: TGTGCCAGCAGCCCCCGGACGGGGGGCTCCTACAATGAGCAGTTCTTC. Translated, it gives CASSPRTGGSYNEQFF.

In this sample, this clone turned up a few times. V usage is TRBV6-6 and J usage is TRBJ2-5; 7 nucleotides match TRBD2. CDR3 length: 14 amino acids. V trimming: 8 bases; J trimming: 2 bases; junction bases outside the gene matches: 8. Germline CDR1 and CDR2: MNHNY and SVGAGI (reference sequence). The CDR3 is CASGGLRGQETQYF. DNA for the CDR3: TGTGCCAGCGGAGGGTTGCGGGGGCAAGAGACCCAGTACTTC.